The next 16 T cell receptor beta chains were all read from a single sample in a study of T cell repertoires in cytomegalovirus infection. Via MiXCR, TCRdb re-called the reads, giving one row per CDR3 protein. The top ten hold 2.5% to 3% of the sample, which has around 740,000 distinct CDR3 sequences, roughly a third seen once. Sequencing was carried out using PBMCs. The receptors here all came from a human donor in good health (CMV status not recorded). Some clones in this sample may be carry-over from other donors' samples.

The chain employs TRBV7-8 and TRBJ2-3; possible D gene TRBD1, 6 bases. CDR1 and CDR2 (germline): SGHVS, FQNEAQ. CDR3 length: 13 residues. V lost 3 bases to trimming and J lost 8 bases, with 12 bases between them. CDR3 sequence reads: CASSLPIQGTQYF. The DNA for the CDR3 is TGTGCCAGCAGCTTGCCCATACAGGGTACGCAGTATTTT.

V is TRBV5-5 and J is TRBJ2-7; possible D gene TRBD2, 6 bases. Germline values: CDR1 SGHKS, CDR2 YYEKEE (reference sequence). Trimming removed 4 bases from V and 3 bases from J, with 17 bases in between. CDR3 length: 15 amino acids. The CDR3 spells CASSETGTPDYEQYF. CDR3 nucleotide sequence: TGTGCCAGCAGCGAGACCGGGACTCCTGACTACGAGCAGTACTTC.

The rearrangement joins TRBV29-1 to TRBJ1-2; D is undetermined. Germline-derived CDR1 and CDR2 are SQVTM and ANQGSEA. Trimming cost V 1 base and J 4 bases, with 16 bases left between them. The CDR3 has 15 amino acids. The CDR3 loop reads CSVEVARRFSYGYTF. In DNA form, the CDR3 reads TGCAGCGTTGAAGTTGCCAGACGTTTTAGCTATGGCTACACCTTC.

The V call is TRBV28, the J call TRBJ1-1, with 8 bases that match TRBD1. Losses at the gene ends were 5 bases for V and 6 bases for J; bases not matched to a gene: 8. CDR3 length: 14 residues. Germline CDR1 MDHEN, CDR2 SYDVKM. CDR3 sequence: CASSTTGGSAEAFF. The CDR3, as DNA: TGTGCCAGCAGTACCACAGGGGGAAGCGCTGAAGCTTTCTTT.

The rearrangement links TRBV2 to TRBJ1-1, with D perhaps TRBD1 (5 bases). CDR3 size: 15 residues. The V and J ends lost 3 bases and 5 bases respectively, with 16 bases between them. From germline, CDR1 is SNHLY and CDR2 FYNNEI. The CDR3 is CASSETQVQGTEAFF. CDR3 DNA: TGTGCCAGCAGTGAGACTCAGGTTCAGGGAACTGAAGCTTTCTTT. Supplemented by reference TRBV2 and TRBJ1-1, the full variable domain reads EPEVTQTPSHQVTQMGQEVILRCVPISNHLYFYWYRQILGQKVEFLVSFYNNEISEKSEIFDDQFSVERPDGSNFTLKIRSTKLEDSAMYFCASSETQVQGTEAFFGQGTRLTVV.

The chain joins TRBV3-1 to TRBJ2-2; TRBD2 agrees at 7 bases. Germline lookup yields CDR1 LGHDT and CDR2 YNNKEL (reference sequence). The CDR3 runs to 15 residues. V gave up 4 bases and J gave up 6 bases; unmatched junction bases: 8. The CDR3 coding sequence is TGTGCCAGCAGCCGGTTGGCTAGCGGACCCGGGGAGCTGTTTTTT. This sequence encodes CASSRLASGPGELFF.

This clonotype was counted a few times. The V call is TRBV7-6, the J call TRBJ2-1, with TRBD1 matching 9 bases. Germline V gene sequence: CDR1 SGHVS, CDR2 FNYEAQ. CDR3 length: 14 amino acids. V dropped 5 bases and J dropped 10; count of bases not matched to a gene: 9. CDR3 residues: CASSPGGQGGEQFF. Written as DNA, the CDR3 is TGTGCCAGCAGCCCCGGGGGACAGGGAGGAGAGCAGTTCTTC. Filled out from reference TRBV7-6 and TRBJ2-1, the complete variable domain reads GAGVSQSPRYKVTKRGQDVALRCDPISGHVSLYWYRQALGQGPEFLTYFNYEAQQDKSGLPNDRFSAERPEGSISTLTIQRTEQRDSAMYRCASSPGGQGGEQFFGPGTRLTVL.

The rearrangement uses TRBV2 and TRBJ1-1; maybe TRBD1 (5 bases). The CDR3 contains 14 residues. Trimming took off 6 bases at V and 0 bases at J, with 11 bases between the two ends. Germline CDR1 reads SNHLY; CDR2 reads FYNNEI. This chain's CDR3 is CASSGQPMNTEAFF. The CDR3 region has the DNA TGTGCCAGCAGCGGACAACCAATGAACACTGAAGCTTTCTTT.

The genes are TRBV6-5 and TRBJ2-7; 10 bases are shared with TRBD2. Looked up from germline, CDR1 is MNHEY and CDR2 is SVGAGI. The J segment lost 2 bases and the V segment lost 3 bases, leaving 4 bases of the junction unmatched. CDR3 length: 15 residues. In DNA form, the CDR3 reads TGTGCCAGCAGTTATGCTAGCGGGGGAACCTACGAGCAGTACTTC. As protein: CASSYASGGTYEQYF.

This clonotype was counted many times. The chain uses TRBV7-2 and TRBJ2-1; TRBD1 matches at 10 bases. In germline, CDR1 is SGHTA, CDR2 FQGNSA. The junction had 8 bases not matched to a gene; V was cut back by 5 bases and J by 10 bases. The CDR3 has 14 amino acids. The CDR3 DNA sequence: TGTGCCAGCAGCATACAGACAGGGGGCTGGGAGCAGTTCTTC. Its protein product is CASSIQTGGWEQFF.

The chain links TRBV6-6 to TRBJ2-3, with TRBD2 matching 13 bases. With V trimmed by 2 bases and J by 2 bases, 10 bases remained unmatched. The germline gives CDR1 MNHNY, CDR2 SVGAGI (reference sequence). CDR3 size: 19 residues. The DNA for the CDR3 is TGTGCCAGCAGTTACGGGACTAGCGGGGCGGTCAGGTTCACAGATACGCAGTATTTT. Encoded protein: CASSYGTSGAVRFTDTQYF.

There are a few counts of this clonotype. CDR3 sequence (DNA): TGTGCCAGCAGCTTGGGGCCCAGGGGCTGGACTGAAGCTTTCTTT. Translated, it gives CASSLGPRGWTEAFF. The chain combines TRBV7-2 with TRBJ1-1; a weak D match, TRBD1 (6 bases). CDR3 length: 15 amino acids. CDR1 and CDR2 from the germline V gene are SGHTA and FQGNSA. The V and J ends lost 3 bases and 5 bases respectively, with 16 bases between them.

This sequence joins TRBV6-2 or TRBV6-3 and TRBJ2-1; 12 bases agree with TRBD2. CDR3 length equals 16 residues. CDR1 and CDR2 from the germline V gene are MNHEY and SVGEGT. V lost 4 bases and J lost 5; bases outside the gene matches: 6. In DNA form, the CDR3 reads TGTGCCAGCAGTTTGGTGACTAGCGGGGGAGACAATGAGCAGTTCTTC. Encoded protein: CASSLVTSGGDNEQFF.

This chain joins TRBV28 and TRBJ2-1; 7 bases match TRBD1. V was clipped by 6 bases and J by 3 bases; unmatched bases: 8. Germline V gives CDR1 MDHEN, CDR2 SYDVKM. CDR3 size: 15 residues. The CDR3 sequence: CASRTGTEIYNEQFF. In DNA, the CDR3 is TGTGCCAGCAGGACCGGGACAGAAATCTACAATGAGCAGTTCTTC.

Worth noting for this clonotype: This CDR3 is missing its conserved last phenylalanine or tryptophan, likely due to a read error. This chain connects TRBV7-2 to TRBJ2-5; TRBD2 matches at 8 bases. Trimming cost V 5 bases and J 1 base; bases outside gene matches: 15. There are 18 residues in the CDR3. Germline assignment: CDR1 SGHTA and CDR2 FQGNSA. CDR3 sequence reads: CASSRSSYSGVSQETQYL. The CDR3 region has the DNA TGTGCCAGCAGCCGAAGCTCCTATAGCGGGGTCTCCCAAGAGACCCAGTACTTA.

V gene TRBV12-3 or TRBV12-4 combines with J gene TRBJ1-4, with 7 bases that match TRBD1. The V segment lost 6 bases and the J segment 8 bases; nucleotides outside the gene matches: 3. CDR3 size: 12 residues. The CDR3 sequence is CASRTGREKLFF. The DNA for the CDR3 is TGTGCCAGCAGGACAGGGAGGGAAAAACTGTTTTTT.